A single sample gave rise to the 2 T cell receptor beta chains below, sequenced in a study of long-term antiretroviral therapy in people with HIV. Survey-level resolution applied to immunoSEQ assay v3.0. Sequenced by immunoSEQ multiplex PCR; TCRdb stores in-frame clones only, minus some. The sample carries 25,000 to 30,000 clones, roughly 83% recorded once. The source was unsorted PBMCs, collected almost 2.9 years after starting antiretroviral therapy. The receptors stem from a young man with HIV.

The sample holds one count of this clone. This chain links TRBV7-8 with TRBJ2-2; the D is unclear. V was shortened by 7 bases and J by 4 bases, with 7 bases between the two germline ends. Germline values: CDR1 SGHVS, CDR2 FQNEAQ. CDR3 length equals 12 residues. The CDR3 loop is CASTASTGELFF. CDR3 nucleotide sequence: TGTGCCAGCACAGCCAGCACCGGGGAGCTGTTTTTT.

This clone occurred once. The rearrangement joins TRBV2 to TRBJ2-7; 7 nucleotides align to TRBD1. J gave up 1 base and V 10 bases, and 7 bases lay outside the gene matches. The germline gives CDR1 SNHLY, CDR2 FYNNEI. The CDR3 runs to 13 residues. Here the CDR3 reads CATRTGGSYEQYF. CDR3 nucleotide sequence: TGTGCCACCAGGACAGGCGGATCCTACGAGCAGTACTTC.